This T cell receptor beta chain is from a study of spatial heterogeneity in lung cancer. Whole-study context: Detected beta-chain sequences consistently exceeded alpha-chain sequences.

Study observations and caveats: Blood carried ubiquitous expanded tumor TCRs more at resection than follow-up.

Time point defined: blood at routine non-recurrence follow-up after resection. Whole RNA, isolated from tumor, nontumor lung or frozen PBMC, was sequenced without prior sorting. Germline trimming cut 0 bases from V and 2 bases from J; bases unmatched to any gene: 2. There are 16 residues in the CDR3. Germline CDR1 and CDR2: SGHKS and YYEKEE (reference sequence). TCRdb itself ran the 5' RACE reads through MiXCR, one entry per CDR3 protein. The data contain tens of thousands of distinct CDR3 sequences, approximately 12% of them singletons. This clonotype was found many times. As yet, its antigen is unknown.

Material: PBMCs, obtained at follow-up. The origin of this receptor is a male donor with early-stage non-small cell lung cancer. The genes are TRBV5-5 and TRBJ2-1, with 10 bases matching TRBD2. DNA of the CDR3: TGTGCCAGCAGCTTGGCCAGCGGGAGGGCCTACAATGAGCAGTTCTTC. Residues: CASSLASGRAYNEQFF.